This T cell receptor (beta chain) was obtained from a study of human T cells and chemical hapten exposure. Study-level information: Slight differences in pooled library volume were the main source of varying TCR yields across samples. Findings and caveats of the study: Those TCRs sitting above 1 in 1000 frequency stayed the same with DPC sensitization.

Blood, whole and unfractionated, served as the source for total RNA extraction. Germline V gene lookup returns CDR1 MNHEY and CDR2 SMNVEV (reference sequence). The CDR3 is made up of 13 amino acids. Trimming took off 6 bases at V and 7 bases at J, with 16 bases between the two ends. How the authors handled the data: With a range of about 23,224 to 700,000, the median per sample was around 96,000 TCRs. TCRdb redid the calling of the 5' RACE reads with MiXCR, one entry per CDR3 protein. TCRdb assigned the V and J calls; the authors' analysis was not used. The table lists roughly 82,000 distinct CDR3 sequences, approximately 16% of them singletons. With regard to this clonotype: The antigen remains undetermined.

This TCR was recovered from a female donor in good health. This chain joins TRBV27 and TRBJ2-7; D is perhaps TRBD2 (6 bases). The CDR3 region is CASRFQGLGEQYF. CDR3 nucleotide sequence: TGTGCCAGCAGGTTTCAGGGACTGGGGGAGCAGTACTTC.